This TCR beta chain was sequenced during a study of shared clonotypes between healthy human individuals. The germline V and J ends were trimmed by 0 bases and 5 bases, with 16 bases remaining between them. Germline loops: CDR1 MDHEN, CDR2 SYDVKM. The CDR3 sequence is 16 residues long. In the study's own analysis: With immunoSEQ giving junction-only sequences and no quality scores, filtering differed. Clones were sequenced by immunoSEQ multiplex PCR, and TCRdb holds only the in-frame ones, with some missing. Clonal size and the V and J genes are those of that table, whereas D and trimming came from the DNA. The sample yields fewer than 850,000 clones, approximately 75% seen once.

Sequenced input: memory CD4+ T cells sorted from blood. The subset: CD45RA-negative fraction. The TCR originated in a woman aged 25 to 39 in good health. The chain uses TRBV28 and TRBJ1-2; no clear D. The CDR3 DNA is TGTGCCAGCAGTTTATGGTCGGGGAACGGTGAATATGGCTACACCTTC. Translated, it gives CASSLWSGNGEYGYTF.